The source of this T cell receptor beta chain is a study of T cell responses to AZD1222 COVID-19 vaccine. Looked up from germline, CDR1 is SEHNR and CDR2 is FQNEAQ (reference sequence). The CDR3 runs to 14 residues. The germline V and J ends were trimmed by 5 bases and 5 bases, with 12 bases remaining between them. Comment on this clone: What it binds is unknown.

The assay was immunoSEQ multiplex PCR, and TCRdb's table has in-frame clones only and misses some. The sample contains around 74,000 clones, 92% of which appear only once. General study points: Only 5 or 6 individuals given AZD1222 were seropositive at baseline. The span of vaccine-associated CD4 TCRs extended across spike, with dominance at 160-218 and 743-854.

The chain combines TRBV7-9 with TRBJ2-2; D ambiguous. Sequencing was performed on peripheral blood, taken on day 0 of MenACWY control vaccination. The TCR originated in an adult in good health. CDR3 amino acids: CASSPRFRTGELFF. In nucleotides, the CDR3 is TGTGCCAGCAGCCCTCGCTTCCGGACCGGGGAGCTGTTTTTT.